This T cell receptor beta chain was identified in a study of shared clonotypes between healthy human individuals. In the study overall: Participating donors consisted of two women and a few men aged 18 to 49. General observations from the study: Against clonotypes common to all four donors, non-shared ones had lower generation probabilities.

The CDR3 is 12 amino acids. CDR1 is MDHEN, CDR2 SYDVKM, per germline. V gave up 5 bases and J gave up 8 bases, with 12 bases separating them. The authors split each subset's genomic DNA evenly across several immunoSEQ plates. Produced via immunoSEQ multiplex PCR; TCRdb's table is partial and in-frame only. The sample carries hundreds of thousands of clones, about 74% recorded once. Donors comprised only Caucasian adults living in Nashville, Tennessee. A note on this clone: The antigen is undetermined.

Sequencing was performed on memory CD4+ T cells sorted from blood. Documented subset: CD45RA-negative fraction. The receptor was derived from a woman aged 30 to 39 in good health. The rearrangement uses TRBV28 and TRBJ1-2; D ambiguous. This chain's CDR3 is CASSDRVRGYTF. Here the CDR3 DNA reads TGTGCCAGCAGTGACCGGGTGCGGGGCTACACCTTC.